This passage covers 15 T cell receptor beta chains from one sample sequenced in a study of blood T cell repertoires in COVID-19. Clones were read by immunoSEQ multiplex PCR, and TCRdb kept only the in-frame ones, dropping some. The table includes approximately 440,000 clones, roughly 87% detected once. The sample was PBMCs or T cells enriched from blood (not recorded which). The receptors come from a woman between 18 and 29 years old who had recovered from COVID-19.

V is TRBV5-1 and J is TRBJ2-3; TRBD2 aligns across 12 bases. Per germline, CDR1 SGHRS and CDR2 YFSETQ. The CDR3 has 19 residues. V shed 1 base, J shed 0 bases, and the junction held 9 bases outside the gene matches. As DNA, the CDR3 is TGCGCCAGCAGCTTGCAGGGACTAGCGGGCACTACTAGCACAGATACGCAGTATTTT. Its translation: CASSLQGLAGTTSTDTQYF. Full variable domain (rest looked up from reference TRBV5-1 and TRBJ2-3): KAGVTQTPRYLIKTRGQQVTLSCSPISGHRSVSWYQQTPGQGLQFLFEYFSETQRNKGNFPGRFSGRQFSNSRSEMNVSTLELGDSALYLCASSLQGLAGTTSTDTQYFGPGTRLTVL.

This clone appeared once. The chain joins TRBV7-2 to TRBJ1-3; tentatively, D is TRBD1 (6 bases). V gave up 5 bases and J gave up 0 bases, with 14 bases separating them. The CDR3 totals 16 residues. Per germline, CDR1 SGHTA and CDR2 FQGNSA. The CDR3: CASSLAGGASGNTIYF. CDR3 DNA sequence: TGTGCCAGCAGCCTCGCCGGGGGGGCCTCTGGAAACACCATATATTTT.

The J gene is TRBJ1-1, the V gene TRBV4-2; no clear D gene. The CDR3 sequence is 15 residues long. Germline lookup yields CDR1 LGHNA and CDR2 YNFKEQ. V dropped 0 bases and J dropped 7 bases, with 15 bases sitting between them. CDR3 DNA sequence: TGTGCCAGCAGCCAAGAAGGTACCGGGTTAAATGAAGCTTTCTTT. Translated, it gives CASSQEGTGLNEAFF.

V and J are TRBV5-1 and TRBJ1-6; the D is unclear. The germline V gene has CDR1 SGHRS and CDR2 YFSETQ. Trimming cost V 0 bases and J 8 bases, with 9 bases left between them. CDR3 size: 14 residues. Here the CDR3 DNA reads TGCGCCAGCAGCTTGGGATTGCGGGATTCACCCCTCCACTTT. Its translation is CASSLGLRDSPLHF.

This chain connects TRBV5-8 to TRBJ2-7; perhaps TRBD2 as D (6 bases). The CDR3 has 14 amino acids. V was shortened by 0 bases and J by 5 bases, with 12 bases between the two germline ends. Germline CDR1 reads SGHTS; CDR2 reads YDEGEE. CDR3 nucleotides: TGTGCCAGCAGCTTGGTGGCCAGGGAGGACGAGCAGTACTTC. Amino acid sequence: CASSLVAREDEQYF.

The chain couples TRBV5-1 to TRBJ2-1; tentatively, D is TRBD2 (5 bases). CDR1 SGHRS and CDR2 YFSETQ come from the germline V gene. V lost 6 bases to trimming and J lost 16 bases, with 23 bases between them. This CDR3 spans 13 amino acids. In DNA form, the CDR3 reads TGCGCCAGCACCAACCCAACGACGGACTCACTTTTCTTC. Translating it yields CASTNPTTDSLFF.

This clone was observed once. The chain has TRBV9 and TRBJ1-1; TRBD1 aligns across 7 bases. The CDR3 extends over 16 amino acids. The V segment lost 2 bases and the J segment 0 bases; nucleotides outside the gene matches: 7. Germline CDR1 SGDLS, CDR2 YYNGEE. CDR3 sequence reads: CASSVYPGQMNTEAFF. In DNA form, the CDR3 reads TGTGCCAGCAGCGTTTACCCGGGACAGATGAACACTGAAGCTTTCTTT.

The sample holds a few counts of this clone. This chain connects TRBV7-2 to TRBJ1-3; maybe TRBD1 (5 bases). Germline-derived CDR1 and CDR2 are SGHTA and FQGNSA. With 5 bases removed from V and 2 bases from J, the gap between germline ends came to 10 bases. The length of the CDR3 is 14 residues. The CDR3 spells CASSPARAGNTIYF. The CDR3 bases are TGTGCCAGCAGCCCGGCCAGGGCTGGAAACACCATATATTTT.

This sequence joins TRBV7-6 and TRBJ2-2, with D maybe TRBD1 (5 bases). The germline V gene has CDR1 SGHVS and CDR2 FNYEAQ. The V and J ends lost 5 bases and 7 bases respectively, with 17 bases between them. The CDR3 consists of 15 residues. The DNA for the CDR3 is TGTGCCAGCAGCGCGCCACAGGACAACGGCGGGGAGCTGTTTTTT. The encoded protein is CASSAPQDNGGELFF. Using reference TRBV7-6 and TRBJ2-2 for the parts outside the CDR3, the full variable domain is GAGVSQSPRYKVTKRGQDVALRCDPISGHVSLYWYRQALGQGPEFLTYFNYEAQQDKSGLPNDRFSAERPEGSISTLTIQRTEQRDSAMYRCASSAPQDNGGELFFGEGSRLTVL.

This sequence joins TRBV23-1 and TRBJ2-5; a weak D match, TRBD1 (6 bases). TRBV23-1 is an ORF, with its function uncertain. This CDR3 is built from 15 residues. Trimming pared 0 bases from V and 4 bases from J, leaving 12 bases between. This CDR3 is CASSQSRDTSETQYF. For the CDR3, the DNA is TGCGCCAGCAGTCAATCAAGGGACACCTCAGAGACCCAGTACTTC.

The rearrangement joins TRBV6-5 to TRBJ1-4; D may be TRBD1 (5 bases). Germline CDR1 is MNHEY and CDR2 is SVGAGI. Trimming took 4 bases from V and 3 from J, leaving 12 bases between them. The CDR3 extends over 15 amino acids. The CDR3 bases are TGTGCCAGCAGTTCGAAGTGGGGGGCTAATGAAAAACTGTTTTTT. Residues: CASSSKWGANEKLFF.

This sequence joins TRBV5-1 and TRBJ1-6, with a possible D match to TRBD1 (5 bases). Trimming took off 7 bases at V and 9 bases at J, with 11 bases between the two ends. The CDR3 consists of 12 residues. Germline V gene data show CDR1 as SGHRS and CDR2 as YFSETQ. The CDR3 sequence: CASGGVGSPLHF. The CDR3 region has the DNA TGCGCCAGCGGGGGGGTTGGTTCACCCCTCCACTTT.

CDR3 sequence: CASSVSGGTDTQYF. The CDR3 DNA reads TGCGCCAGCAGCGTAAGCGGGGGCACAGATACGCAGTATTTT. V and J are TRBV5-1 and TRBJ2-3, with 7 nucleotides matching TRBD2. V was clipped by 4 bases and J by 1 base; unmatched bases: 3. CDR1 and CDR2 (germline): SGHRS, YFSETQ. The CDR3 extends over 14 amino acids.

V gene TRBV9 combines with J gene TRBJ2-5; D unresolved. The germline V and J ends were trimmed by 3 bases and 1 base, with 4 bases remaining between them. Germline V gives CDR1 SGDLS, CDR2 YYNGEE. This CDR3 has 12 residues. The CDR3 here is CASSAFQETQYF. The CDR3 DNA reads TGTGCCAGCAGCGCCTTCCAAGAGACCCAGTACTTC. Supplemented by reference TRBV9 and TRBJ2-5, the full variable domain reads DSGVTQTPKHLITATGQRVTLRCSPRSGDLSVYWYQQSLDQGLQFLIQYYNGEERAKGNILERFSAQQFPDLHSELNLSSLELGDSALYFCASSAFQETQYFGPGTRLLVL.

The V and J genes are TRBV5-1 and TRBJ1-5; D is possibly TRBD1 (5 bases). The CDR3 runs 15 residues. V was trimmed by 0 bases and J by 3 bases, leaving 10 bases between them. CDR1 is SGHRS and CDR2 is YFSETQ in the germline V gene. In DNA form, the CDR3 reads TGCGCCAGCAGCTTGGAACCAGGGCTCAATCAGCCCCAGCATTTT. As protein: CASSLEPGLNQPQHF.